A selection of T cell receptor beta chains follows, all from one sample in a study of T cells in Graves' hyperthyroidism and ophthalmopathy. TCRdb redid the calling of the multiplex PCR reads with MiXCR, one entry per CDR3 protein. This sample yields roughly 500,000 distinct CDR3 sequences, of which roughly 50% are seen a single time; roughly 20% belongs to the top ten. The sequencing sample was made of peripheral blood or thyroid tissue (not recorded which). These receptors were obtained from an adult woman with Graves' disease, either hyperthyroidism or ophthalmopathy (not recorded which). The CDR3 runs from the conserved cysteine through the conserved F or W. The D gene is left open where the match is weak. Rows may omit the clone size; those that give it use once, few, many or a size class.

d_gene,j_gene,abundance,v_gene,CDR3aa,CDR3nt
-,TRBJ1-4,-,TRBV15,CATTEVGNEKLFF,TGTGCCACCACCGAAGTGGGAAATGAAAAACTGTTTTTT
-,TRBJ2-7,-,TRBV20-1,CSASLGKVYEQYF,TGCAGTGCTAGTTTGGGGAAGGTCTACGAGCAGTACTTC
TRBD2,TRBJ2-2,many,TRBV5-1,CASSRPRTGTSGNTGELFF,TGCGCCAGCAGCCGACCTAGGACCGGGACTAGCGGCAACACCGGGGAGCTGTTTTTT
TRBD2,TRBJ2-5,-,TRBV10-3,CAISPGLAGGPGSETQYF,TGTGCCATCAGCCCCGGACTAGCGGGAGGGCCCGGGTCAGAGACCCAGTACTTC
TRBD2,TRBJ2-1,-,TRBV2,CASNEGSGGEQFF,TGTGCCAGCAATGAAGGGTCGGGGGGTGAGCAGTTCTTC
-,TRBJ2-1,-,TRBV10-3,CAISESARDNEQFF,TGTGCCATCAGTGAGTCGGCACGGGACAATGAGCAGTTCTTC
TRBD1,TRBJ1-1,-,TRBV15,CATSQGGWTEAFF,TGTGCCACCAGCCAAGGGGGCTGGACTGAAGCTTTCTTT
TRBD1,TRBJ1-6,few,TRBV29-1,CTLPRTGVSPLHF,TGCACCCTACCCCGGACAGGGGTCTCACCCCTCCACTTT
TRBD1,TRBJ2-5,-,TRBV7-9,CASRPTGGGSGETQYF,TGTGCCAGCAGACCCACAGGGGGCGGTTCCGGGGAGACCCAGTACTTC
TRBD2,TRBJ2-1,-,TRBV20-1,CSARDVRIGRASNEQFF,TGCAGTGCTAGAGATGTTCGGATCGGGAGGGCCAGTAATGAGCAGTTCTTC
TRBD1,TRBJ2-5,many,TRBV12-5,CASGQGTGGETQYF,TGTGCTAGTGGTCAGGGGACAGGGGGAGAGACCCAGTACTTC
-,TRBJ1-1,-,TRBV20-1,CSASTPTGIGRTEAFF,TGCAGTGCCAGCACCCCAACAGGGATAGGACGCACTGAAGCTTTCTTT